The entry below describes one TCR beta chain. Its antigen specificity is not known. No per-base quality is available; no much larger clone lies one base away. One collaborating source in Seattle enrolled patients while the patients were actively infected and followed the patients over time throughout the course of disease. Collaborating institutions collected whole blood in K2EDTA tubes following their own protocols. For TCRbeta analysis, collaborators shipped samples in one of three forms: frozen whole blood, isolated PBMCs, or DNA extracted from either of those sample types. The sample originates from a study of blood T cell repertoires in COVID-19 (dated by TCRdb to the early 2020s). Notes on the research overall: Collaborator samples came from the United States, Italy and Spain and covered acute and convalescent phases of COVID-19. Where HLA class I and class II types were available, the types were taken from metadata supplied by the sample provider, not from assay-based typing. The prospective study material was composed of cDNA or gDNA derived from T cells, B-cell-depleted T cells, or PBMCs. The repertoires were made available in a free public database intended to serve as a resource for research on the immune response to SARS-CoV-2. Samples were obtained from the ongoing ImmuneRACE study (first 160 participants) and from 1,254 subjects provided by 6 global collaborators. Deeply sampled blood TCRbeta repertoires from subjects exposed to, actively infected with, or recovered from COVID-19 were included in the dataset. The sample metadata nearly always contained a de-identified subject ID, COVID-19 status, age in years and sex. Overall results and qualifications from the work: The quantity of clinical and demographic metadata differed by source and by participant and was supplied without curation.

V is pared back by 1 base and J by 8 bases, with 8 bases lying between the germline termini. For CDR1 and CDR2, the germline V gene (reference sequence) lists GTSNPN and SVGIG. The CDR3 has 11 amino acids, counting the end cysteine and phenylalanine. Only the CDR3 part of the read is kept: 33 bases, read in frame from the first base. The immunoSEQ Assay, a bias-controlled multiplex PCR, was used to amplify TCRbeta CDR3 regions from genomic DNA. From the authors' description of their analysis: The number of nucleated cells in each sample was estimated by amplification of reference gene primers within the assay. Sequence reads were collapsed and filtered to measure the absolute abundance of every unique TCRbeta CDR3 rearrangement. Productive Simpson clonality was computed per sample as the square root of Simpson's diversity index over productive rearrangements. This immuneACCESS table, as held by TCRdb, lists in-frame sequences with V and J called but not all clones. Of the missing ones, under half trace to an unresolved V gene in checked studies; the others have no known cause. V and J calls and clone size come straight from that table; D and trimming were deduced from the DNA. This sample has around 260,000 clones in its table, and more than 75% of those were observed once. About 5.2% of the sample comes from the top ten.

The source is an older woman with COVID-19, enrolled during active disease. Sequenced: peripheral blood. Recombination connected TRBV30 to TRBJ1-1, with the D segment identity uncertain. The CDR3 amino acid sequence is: CAWSGTAEAFF. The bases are TGTGCCTGGAGTGGTACAGCAGAAGCTTTCTTT.